Listed below are T cell receptor beta chains from one sample, sequenced in a study of blood T cells in healthy people across ages. TCRdb reanalysed the 5' RACE reads using MiXCR and keeps one entry per CDR3 protein. The sample shows 750,000 to 850,000 distinct CDR3 sequences, 25% of them seen only once. The data were also submitted as part of a second study, on T cells of mothers and their children.

Sequenced: blood. Receptor source: a boy aged 10-17 years in good health. Each CDR3 is given with its conserved first and last residue. The D gene is left open where the match is weak. Clone size is shown for a subset of rows, as once, few, many or a class of expanded clone.

-	TRBJ2-1	TRBV20-1	few	TGCAGTGCCCCCCCCCTAGTCGATAGCAATGAGCAGTTCTTC	CSAPPLVDSNEQFF
TRBD1	TRBJ2-3	TRBV5-1	few	TGCGCCAGCAGCTCCAGGGGGAGCCGTACAGATACGCAGTATTTT	CASSSRGSRTDTQYF
TRBD1	TRBJ2-1	TRBV6-6	-	TGTGCCAGCAGGACCGGGACAGGGGCTCGTAATGAGCAGTTCTTC	CASRTGTGARNEQFF
TRBD1	TRBJ2-5	TRBV28	few	TGTGCCAGCAGTCCCCCCCGGACAGGGGGCCAAGAGACCCAGTACTTC	CASSPPRTGGQETQYF
TRBD2	TRBJ2-1	TRBV9	-	TGTGCCAGCAGCGTTTCGGGACTAGCCCACAATGAGCAGTTCTTC	CASSVSGLAHNEQFF
TRBD2	TRBJ2-7	TRBV11-2	-	TGTGCCAGCAGCCCCGGCCCAAGCGGGGCTACCTACGAGCAGTACTTC	CASSPGPSGATYEQYF
-	TRBJ2-4	TRBV4-2	few	TGTGCCAGCAGCCAAGTAGGTAGCGGATACATTCAGTACTTC	CASSQVGSGYIQYF
TRBD1	TRBJ1-5	TRBV20-1	few	TGCAGTGCTAGCCCCCGGGACAGGGATACTTGGCAGCCCCAGCATTTT	CSASPRDRDTWQPQHF
-	TRBJ2-7	TRBV6-1	-	TGTGCCAGCAGTGTTGCGAGGGGTTACGAGCAGTACTTC	CASSVARGYEQYF
TRBD1	TRBJ1-2	TRBV12-3/TRBV12-4	many	TGTGCCAGCAGTCCAGGGGGCGGGTATGGCTACACCTTC	CASSPGGGYGYTF
-	TRBJ2-1	TRBV29-1	-	TGCAGCGTTGAAAGGAACAATGAGCAGTTCTTC	CSVERNNEQFF
-	TRBJ1-4	TRBV27	-	TGTGCCAGCAGTCACCGGCCCGGGGAAAAACTGTTTTTT	CASSHRPGEKLFF
-	TRBJ1-4	TRBV4-1	-	TGCGCCAGCAGCTCCCCGGGGAGTGGGGAACTGTTTTTT	CASSSPGSGELFF
-	TRBJ2-3	TRBV28	-	TGTGCCAGCAGTCGCGAATACACAGATGCGCAGTATTTT	CASSREYTDAQYF
TRBD1	TRBJ2-1	TRBV27	-	TGTGCCAGCAGTCTGCCAGGGACAGGGAGGGATGAGCAGTTCTTC	CASSLPGTGRDEQFF
-	TRBJ2-5	TRBV4-1	few	TGCGCCAGCAGCCAAGTTGCGAGCTTAGAGACCCAGTACTTC	CASSQVASLETQYF
-	TRBJ2-7	TRBV7-2	few	TGTGCCAGCAGCTTATTCACAGATCCCTCCTACGAGCAGTACTTC	CASSLFTDPSYEQYF
TRBD1	TRBJ2-7	TRBV29-1	-	TGCAGCGTATCCGGGACAGTCGTAAGCGAGCAGTACTTC	CSVSGTVVSEQYF
-	TRBJ1-3	TRBV7-2	-	TGTGCCAGCAGCTCTCAAGTTCTCAGCTCTGGAAACACCATATATTTT	CASSSQVLSSGNTIYF
-	TRBJ2-1	TRBV7-2	-	TGTGCCAGCAGACCGGCGCAGGCCTACAATGAGCAGTTCTTC	CASRPAQAYNEQFF
-	TRBJ2-6	TRBV7-9	few	TGTGCCAGCAGCTTAGGAACGGCCTCTGGGGCCAACGTCCTGACTTTC	CASSLGTASGANVLTF
TRBD1	TRBJ2-3	TRBV28	few	TGTGCCAGCAGCGGACAGGGACCAGGGGGTACGCAGTATTTT	CASSGQGPGGTQYF
-	TRBJ1-5	TRBV7-2	few	TGTGCCAGCAGCTTAGGGTCCGGGATGGGGAAGCCCCAGCATTTT	CASSLGSGMGKPQHF
-	TRBJ2-7	TRBV6-2/TRBV6-3	few	TGTGCCAGCAGTTATCCGGCCGGGGAATTAGTTGAGCAGTACTTC	CASSYPAGELVEQYF
-	TRBJ2-5	TRBV28	few	TGTGCCAGCAGCTCCGGTTTGGTCGTCGTGCAGACCCAGTACTTC	CASSSGLVVVQTQYF